Listed here are 32 T cell receptor beta chains from one sample, sequenced in a study of T-cell memory formation after mild COVID-19. MiXCR, applied by TCRdb to the 5' RACE reads, yields one record per CDR3 protein. The sample lists 530,000 or so distinct CDR3 sequences; roughly 17% were seen once. Sequenced material: PBMCs or a T cell subset sorted from them (not recorded which). Receptors originate from an adult woman who had mild COVID-19 (a few samples of this study predate the infection). Cell type and time point are not known.

V usage is TRBV5-4 and J usage is TRBJ1-4; tentative D call: TRBD1 (6 bases). The CDR3 spans 14 residues. In germline, CDR1 is SGHNT, CDR2 YYREEE (reference sequence). V was shortened by 4 bases and J by 4 bases, with 11 bases between the two germline ends. DNA of the CDR3: TGTGCCAGCAGCCCCGGGACACATAATGAAAAACTGTTTTTT. This translates into CASSPGTHNEKLFF.

The gene calls are TRBV12-3 or TRBV12-4 and TRBJ1-2, with D possibly TRBD1 on 5 matching bases. CDR3 length equals 15 residues. V was pared by 0 bases and J by 3 bases, with 11 bases between. Here the CDR3 reads CASSLAPIGDYGYTF. The DNA for the CDR3 is TGTGCCAGCAGTTTAGCCCCTATAGGGGACTATGGCTACACCTTC.

The rearrangement joins TRBV6-1 to TRBJ1-1, with 10 bases fitting TRBD1. Germline V lookup: CDR1 MNHNS, CDR2 SASEGT. V was clipped by 7 bases and J by 1 base; unmatched bases: 3. The CDR3 is 14 amino acids. CDR3 DNA: TGTGCCAGCAACAGACAGGGGGCGAACACTGAAGCTTTCTTT. It yields the protein CASNRQGANTEAFF.

This clonotype has a handful of counts. J is TRBJ2-5 and V is TRBV15; D may match TRBD1 or TRBD2 (5 bases each). CDR1 and CDR2 from the germline V gene are LNHNV and YYDKDF (reference sequence). Trimming took off 0 bases at V and 1 base at J, with 9 bases between the two ends. The CDR3 extends over 15 amino acids. The CDR3, as DNA: TGTGCCACCAGCAGAGACGGGACGTTCCAAGAGACCCAGTACTTC. Residues: CATSRDGTFQETQYF. Filled out from reference TRBV15 and TRBJ2-5, the complete variable domain reads DAMVIQNPRYQVTQFGKPVTLSCSQTLNHNVMYWYQQKSSQAPKLLFHYYDKDFNNEADTPDNFQSRRPNTSFCFLDIRSPGLGDTAMYLCATSRDGTFQETQYFGPGTRLLVL.

This chain links TRBV7-9 with TRBJ1-2; 8 nucleotides match TRBD1. The ends lost 4 bases at V and 7 bases at J; junction bases unmatched: 5. The CDR3 covers 13 residues. Germline CDR1 and CDR2: SEHNR and FQNEAQ (reference sequence). The CDR3 region has the DNA TGTGCCAGCAGCTCCCCTGGACAGGGTGGCTACACCTTC. Translating it yields CASSSPGQGGYTF.

The gene calls are TRBV18 and TRBJ2-5; maybe TRBD1 (5 bases). The CDR3 is 14 amino acids. V lost 0 bases and J 3 bases, leaving 8 bases between the germline ends. Germline CDR1 reads KGHSH; CDR2 reads LQKENI. This CDR3 reads CASSPPAREETQYF. The CDR3 DNA sequence: TGTGCCAGCTCACCACCGGCCAGGGAAGAGACCCAGTACTTC.

The CDR3 protein is CASSGRGGYNEQFF. The CDR3 region has the DNA TGTGCCAGTTCAGGGAGGGGGGGGTACAATGAGCAGTTCTTC. The chain is built from TRBV6-1 and TRBJ2-1, with D possibly TRBD2 on 7 matching bases. Germline values: CDR1 MNHNS, CDR2 SASEGT. This CDR3 contains 14 residues. With 9 bases removed from V and 4 bases from J, the gap between germline ends came to 16 bases.

This clonotype was seen only a few times. At one end, the junction sequence differs from germline, possibly due to a read error. The chain has TRBV4-3 and TRBJ1-4, with D perhaps matching TRBD1 (5 bases). This CDR3 spans 15 amino acids. Germline lookup yields CDR1 LGHNA and CDR2 YSLEER. CDR3: CASSQALGVNEKLFF. The CDR3 nucleotides are TGCGCCAGCAGTCAAGCTCTGGGGGTGAATGAAAAACTGTTTTTT.

The chain links TRBV14 to TRBJ2-3; 11 positions match TRBD2. The CDR3 has 18 amino acids. The trim removed 0 bases at V and 1 base at J, leaving 6 bases unmatched. Germline values: CDR1 SGHDN, CDR2 FVKESK. CDR3 protein: CASSQDRTSGWGTDTQYF. CDR3 nucleotides: TGTGCCAGCAGCCAAGACCGGACTAGCGGGTGGGGCACAGATACGCAGTATTTT.

This clonotype was detected ten times or more. The chain employs TRBV27 and TRBJ1-5; D is unresolved. Trimming took off 2 bases at V and 6 bases at J, with 8 bases between the two ends. CDR3 size: 13 residues. Germline CDR1 is MNHEY and CDR2 is SMNVEV (reference sequence). The CDR3 spells CASSLQGRQPQHF. CDR3 bases: TGTGCCAGCAGTTTACAAGGTCGTCAGCCCCAGCATTTT.

This clonotype was counted a few times. The V gene is TRBV18, the J gene TRBJ2-7; 7 positions agree with TRBD1. The V segment lost 2 bases and the J segment 3 bases; nucleotides outside the gene matches: 4. Germline V CDR1 and CDR2: KGHSH, LQKENI. This CDR3 is 14 amino acids long. The CDR3 loop is CASSPSAGGYEQYF. CDR3 DNA: TGTGCCAGCTCACCATCGGCAGGGGGCTACGAGCAGTACTTC.

The V and J genes are TRBV18 and TRBJ2-7; D is ambiguous. V was shortened by 0 bases and J by 6 bases, with 9 bases between the two germline ends. The CDR3 contains 13 residues. Germline CDR1 is KGHSH and CDR2 is LQKENI. The DNA for the CDR3 is TGTGCCAGCTCACCACCGAAGCCTTCCGAGCAGTACTTC. Amino acids: CASSPPKPSEQYF. Supplemented by reference TRBV18 and TRBJ2-7, the full variable domain reads NAGVMQNPRHLVRRRGQEARLRCSPMKGHSHVYWYRQLPEEGLKFMVYLQKENIIDESGMPKERFSAEFPKEGPSILRIQQVVRGDSAAYFCASSPPKPSEQYFGPGTRLTVT.

This clonotype appeared many times. The gene calls are TRBV7-2 and TRBJ1-1; D gene unclear. The CDR3 contains 10 residues. The germline gives CDR1 SGHTA, CDR2 FQGNSA. Trimming left V 8 bases short and J 11 bases short, with 12 bases between. The CDR3 sequence is CASGRLGAFF. For the CDR3, the DNA is TGTGCCAGCGGGCGGTTGGGGGCTTTCTTT.

This clonotype was recorded a few times. This chain connects TRBV7-8 to TRBJ2-1, with 12 bases fitting TRBD2. Looked up from germline, CDR1 is SGHVS and CDR2 is FQNEAQ. V was pared by 1 base and J by 9 bases, with 4 bases of the junction left unmatched. This CDR3 is built from 15 residues. The CDR3 here is CASSLGLAGAGEQFF. CDR3 nucleotides: TGTGCCAGCAGCTTAGGACTAGCGGGAGCCGGTGAGCAGTTCTTC. Full variable domain (outside the CDR3, taken from reference TRBV7-8 and TRBJ2-1): GAGVSQSPRYKVAKRGQDVALRCDPISGHVSLFWYQQALGQGPEFLTYFQNEAQLDKSGLPSDRFFAERPEGSVSTLKIQRTQQEDSAVYLCASSLGLAGAGEQFFGPGTRLTVL.

This chain links TRBV5-1 with TRBJ2-7; TRBD2 aligns across 7 bases. Germline trimming cut 4 bases from V and 4 bases from J; bases unmatched to any gene: 5. The CDR3 covers 13 residues. Looked up from germline, CDR1 is SGHRS and CDR2 is YFSETQ. CDR3 sequence (DNA): TGCGCCAGCAGCCCATCACTAGCGTACGAGCAGTACTTC. Translated, it gives CASSPSLAYEQYF. The full variable domain, completed using reference TRBV5-1 and TRBJ2-7, is KAGVTQTPRYLIKTRGQQVTLSCSPISGHRSVSWYQQTPGQGLQFLFEYFSETQRNKGNFPGRFSGRQFSNSRSEMNVSTLELGDSALYLCASSPSLAYEQYFGPGTRLTVT.

The sample holds a few counts of this clonotype. The chain uses TRBV9 and TRBJ2-7; 8 nucleotides align to TRBD1. The trim removed 3 bases at V and 7 bases at J, leaving 9 bases unmatched. CDR1 and CDR2 (germline): SGDLS, YYNGEE. This CDR3 has 14 amino acids. CDR3 bases: TGTGCCAGCAGCGCGCTGACAGGGGCAAGTGAGCAGTACTTC. This gives the protein CASSALTGASEQYF. The full variable domain, completed using reference TRBV9 and TRBJ2-7, is DSGVTQTPKHLITATGQRVTLRCSPRSGDLSVYWYQQSLDQGLQFLIQYYNGEERAKGNILERFSAQQFPDLHSELNLSSLELGDSALYFCASSALTGASEQYFGPGTRLTVT.

In this sample, this clonotype turned up a few times. The chain joins TRBV29-1 to TRBJ1-2, with 8 bases identical to TRBD1. This CDR3 is 13 amino acids long. The ends lost 7 bases at V and 6 bases at J; junction bases unmatched: 10. Germline CDR1 SQVTM, CDR2 ANQGSEA. CDR3 in amino acids: CSARDRIFDGYTF. The DNA for the CDR3 is TGCAGCGCCCGGGACAGGATATTCGATGGCTACACCTTC.

The chain employs TRBV7-2 and TRBJ2-2, with D perhaps assigned TRBD1 or TRBD2 (5 bases each). Trimming shortened V by 2 bases and J by 8 bases, and 12 bases separated the two germline ends. The CDR3 extends over 14 amino acids. From germline, CDR1 is SGHTA and CDR2 FQGNSA. Here the CDR3 reads CASSLLGTAGELFF. The CDR3 nucleotides read TGTGCCAGCAGCTTACTAGGGACGGCAGGGGAGCTGTTTTTT.

V is TRBV5-1 and J is TRBJ2-3, with 8 bases fitting TRBD2. CDR3 length: 14 amino acids. The V and J ends lost 0 bases and 13 bases, in that order; junction bases with no gene match: 10. Germline CDR1 and CDR2: SGHRS and YFSETQ. The CDR3 DNA follows: TGCGCCAGCAGCTTGGTGGCCCAGACCGGGGGGGAGTATTTT. Its protein is CASSLVAQTGGEYF.

This clonotype has at least ten counts. This chain uses TRBV7-2 with TRBJ2-3, with D perhaps matching TRBD2 (6 bases). This CDR3 has 14 residues. Trimming cost V 4 bases and J 1 base, with 9 bases left between them. Germline CDR1 is SGHTA and CDR2 is FQGNSA. The CDR3 sequence: CASSSLAGTDTQYF. The CDR3 DNA reads TGTGCCAGCAGCTCTTTAGCGGGCACAGATACGCAGTATTTT. Drawing the rest from reference TRBV7-2 and TRBJ2-3, the complete variable domain is GAGVSQSPSNKVTEKGKDVELRCDPISGHTALYWYRQSLGQGLEFLIYFQGNSAPDKSGLPSDRFSAERTGGSVSTLTIQRTQQEDSAVYLCASSSLAGTDTQYFGPGTRLTVL.

J is TRBJ1-6 and V is TRBV7-2; no definite D call. Germline V gives CDR1 SGHTA, CDR2 FQGNSA. The CDR3 sequence is 16 residues long. Trimming left V 5 bases short and J 9 bases short, with 20 bases between. The CDR3 region is CASSAHGPRRSSPLHF. In DNA form, the CDR3 reads TGTGCCAGCAGCGCTCACGGCCCCCGCCGCAGTTCACCCCTCCACTTT. The full variable domain, its missing parts supplied by reference TRBV7-2 and TRBJ1-6, is GAGVSQSPSNKVTEKGKDVELRCDPISGHTALYWYRQSLGQGLEFLIYFQGNSAPDKSGLPSDRFSAERTGGSVSTLTIQRTQQEDSAVYLCASSAHGPRRSSPLHFGNGTRLTVT.

There are a few counts of this clonotype. The chain is built from TRBV4-3 and TRBJ1-4; D uncertain. From germline, CDR1 is LGHNA and CDR2 YSLEER. V was trimmed by 0 bases and J by 11 bases, leaving 7 bases between them. This CDR3 has 12 amino acids. The CDR3 bases are TGCGCCAGCAGCCAAGATCTTGGGAAACTGTTTTTT. Translated: CASSQDLGKLFF.

This clonotype was seen just once. The chain couples TRBV6-5 to TRBJ2-5, with 7 bases aligning to TRBD2. CDR3 length equals 15 residues. V dropped 0 bases and J dropped 2; count of bases not matched to a gene: 3. CDR1 is MNHEY, CDR2 SVGAGI, per germline. CDR3: CASSYSGGSQETQYF. Written as DNA, the CDR3 is TGTGCCAGCAGTTACTCGGGGGGGAGTCAAGAGACCCAGTACTTC.

The CDR3 region is CASSDPGSASSGNTIYF. CDR3 bases: TGTGCCAGCAGTGACCCCGGATCTGCGAGCTCTGGAAACACCATATATTTT. The J gene is TRBJ1-3, the V gene TRBV6-1; D remains ambiguous. Germline-derived CDR1 and CDR2 are MNHNS and SASEGT. This CDR3 is 17 amino acids long. V was pared by 3 bases and J by 0 bases, with 15 bases between.

The chain joins TRBV12-3 or TRBV12-4 to TRBJ2-2, with D tentatively TRBD1 or TRBD2 (5 bases each). Trimming cost V 1 base and J 0 bases, with 12 bases left between them. This CDR3 is built from 17 residues. This CDR3 reads CASSLGGVTPNTGELFF. The CDR3 DNA reads as TGTGCCAGCAGTTTAGGAGGGGTCACCCCGAACACCGGGGAGCTGTTTTTT.

This sequence joins TRBV20-1 and TRBJ2-7; no clear D. CDR1 DFQATT and CDR2 SNEGSKA come from the germline V gene (reference sequence). Trimming cost V 5 bases and J 5 bases, with 16 bases left between them. The CDR3 is made up of 13 amino acids. DNA of the CDR3: TGCAGTGCTTTAAAATTAAAAGGCCACGAGCAGTACTTC. Encoded protein: CSALKLKGHEQYF.

V usage is TRBV15 and J usage is TRBJ1-1; D not resolved. V shed 0 bases and J shed 4 bases, with 9 bases lying between them. Germline CDR1 reads LNHNV; CDR2 reads YYDKDF (reference sequence). This CDR3 is built from 14 residues. As DNA, the CDR3 is TGTGCCACCAGCAGAGATGGAGGGAGCACTGAAGCTTTCTTT. Translated, it gives CATSRDGGSTEAFF.

The genes are TRBV4-3 and TRBJ2-5; the match to TRBD2 covers 9 bases. This CDR3 is 16 amino acids long. The germline gives CDR1 LGHNA, CDR2 YSLEER. Trimming took 0 bases from V and 5 from J; bases not matched to a gene: 7. CDR3 in DNA: TGCGCCAGCAGCCAAGAGGCGGGAGGGCCAGGGGAGACCCAGTACTTC. Its protein product is CASSQEAGGPGETQYF.

Ten or more counts support this clonotype. This chain connects TRBV5-6 to TRBJ2-4, with D possibly matching TRBD1 (5 bases). CDR1 is SGHDT and CDR2 is YYEEEE in the germline V gene. The V and J ends lost 5 bases and 1 base respectively, with 10 bases between them. CDR3 size: 14 residues. The CDR3 spells CASSLGAAKNIQYF. The CDR3 DNA reads as TGTGCCAGCAGTTTAGGGGCGGCCAAAAACATTCAGTACTTC. The full variable domain, in which reference TRBV5-6 and TRBJ2-4 provide the parts outside the CDR3, is DAGVTQSPTHLIKTRGQQVTLRCSPKSGHDTVSWYQQALGQGPQFIFQYYEEEERQRGNFPDRFSGHQFPNYSSELNVNALLLGDSALYLCASSLGAAKNIQYFGAGTRLSVL.

This clonotype was observed at least ten times. The V and J genes are TRBV7-2 and TRBJ2-6; no reliable D call. V dropped 4 bases and J dropped 0 bases, with 7 bases sitting between them. Looked up from germline, CDR1 is SGHTA and CDR2 is FQGNSA. This CDR3 has 15 residues. In DNA, the CDR3 is TGTGCCAGCAGCTCGACCGGCTCTGGGGCCAACGTCCTGACTTTC. Residues: CASSSTGSGANVLTF.

The gene calls are TRBV15 and TRBJ1-2, with D perhaps TRBD1 (5 bases). Deletions cut 0 bases from V and 4 bases from J, with 12 bases between. The CDR3 is 15 residues long. The germline V gene encodes CDR1 LNHNV and CDR2 YYDKDF (reference sequence). The CDR3 region has the DNA TGTGCCACCAGCAGAGATGGGGACCGCACCTATGGCTACACCTTC. It codes for CATSRDGDRTYGYTF.

The rearrangement joins TRBV3-1 to TRBJ2-1, with 9 bases aligning to TRBD1. Losses at the gene ends were 3 bases for V and 0 bases for J; bases not matched to a gene: 6. Looked up from germline, CDR1 is LGHDT and CDR2 is YNNKEL (reference sequence). The CDR3 is 17 amino acids. CDR3 DNA sequence: TGTGCCAGCAGCCACAGGACAGGGGCCAGCTCCTACAATGAGCAGTTCTTC. This codes for CASSHRTGASSYNEQFF.